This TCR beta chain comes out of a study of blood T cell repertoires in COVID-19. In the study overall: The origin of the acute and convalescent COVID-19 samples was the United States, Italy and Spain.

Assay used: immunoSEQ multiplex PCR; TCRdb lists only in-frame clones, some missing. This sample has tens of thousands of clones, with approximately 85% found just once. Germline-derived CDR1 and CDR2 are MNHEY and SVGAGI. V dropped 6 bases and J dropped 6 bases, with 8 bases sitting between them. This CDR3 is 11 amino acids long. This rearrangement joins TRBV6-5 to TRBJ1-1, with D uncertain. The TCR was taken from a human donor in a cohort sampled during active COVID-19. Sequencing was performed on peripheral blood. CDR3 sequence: CASSTVAEAFF. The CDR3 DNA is TGTGCCAGCAGCACAGTGGCTGAAGCTTTCTTT.